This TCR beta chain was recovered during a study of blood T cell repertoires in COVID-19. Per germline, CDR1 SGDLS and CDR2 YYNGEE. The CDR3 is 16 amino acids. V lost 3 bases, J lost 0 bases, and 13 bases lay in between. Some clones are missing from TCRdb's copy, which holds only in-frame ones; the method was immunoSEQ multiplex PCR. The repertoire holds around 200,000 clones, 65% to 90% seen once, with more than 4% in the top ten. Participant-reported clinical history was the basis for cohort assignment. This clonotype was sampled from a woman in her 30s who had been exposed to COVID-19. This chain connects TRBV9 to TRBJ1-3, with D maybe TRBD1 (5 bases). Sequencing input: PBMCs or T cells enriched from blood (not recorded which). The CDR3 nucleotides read TGTGCCAGCAGCGACGTCCCCGGGGGCTCTGGAAACACCATATATTTT. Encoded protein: CASSDVPGGSGNTIYF.